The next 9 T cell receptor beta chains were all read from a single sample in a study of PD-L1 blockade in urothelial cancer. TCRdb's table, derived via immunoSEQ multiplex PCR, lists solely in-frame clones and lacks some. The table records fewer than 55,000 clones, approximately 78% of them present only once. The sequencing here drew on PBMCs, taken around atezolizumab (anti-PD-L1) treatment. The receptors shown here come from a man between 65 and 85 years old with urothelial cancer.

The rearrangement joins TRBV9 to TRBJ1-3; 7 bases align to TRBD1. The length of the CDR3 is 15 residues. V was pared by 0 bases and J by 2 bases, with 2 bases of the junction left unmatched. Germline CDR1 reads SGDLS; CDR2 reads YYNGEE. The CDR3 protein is CASSVERGPGNTIYF. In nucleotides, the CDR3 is TGTGCCAGCAGCGTAGAAAGGGGGCCTGGAAACACCATATATTTT.

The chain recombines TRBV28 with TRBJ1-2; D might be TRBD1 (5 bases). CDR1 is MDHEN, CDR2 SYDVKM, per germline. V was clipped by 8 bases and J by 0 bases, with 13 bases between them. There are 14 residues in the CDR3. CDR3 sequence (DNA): TGTGCCAGCCTTGGGGCCGATCCTAACTATGGCTACACCTTC. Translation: CASLGADPNYGYTF.

The CDR3 spells CASSPRTGTRDIQYF. The CDR3 DNA sequence: TGTGCCAGCAGCCCGCGGACAGGGACGAGGGACATTCAGTACTTC. The chain has TRBV5-4 and TRBJ2-4, with TRBD1 identical over 8 bases. CDR1 and CDR2 from the germline V gene are SGHNT and YYREEE (reference sequence). With V trimmed by 4 bases and J by 8 bases, 11 bases remained unmatched. This CDR3 is 15 amino acids long. The complete variable domain, with remaining parts taken from reference TRBV5-4 and TRBJ2-4, reads ETGVTQSPTHLIKTRGQQVTLRCSSQSGHNTVSWYQQALGQGPQFIFQYYREEENGRGNFPPRFSGLQFPNYSSELNVNALELDDSALYLCASSPRTGTRDIQYFGAGTRLSVL.

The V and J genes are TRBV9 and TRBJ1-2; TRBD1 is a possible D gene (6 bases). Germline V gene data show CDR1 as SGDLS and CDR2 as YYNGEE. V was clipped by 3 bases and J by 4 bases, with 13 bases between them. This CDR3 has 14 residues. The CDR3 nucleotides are TGTGCCAGCAGCGGGACGGGGGGCCTCTATGGCTACACCTTC. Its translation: CASSGTGGLYGYTF.

CDR3 loop: CASSLVGERGYTF. DNA of the CDR3: TGTGCCAGCAGCTTAGTAGGGGAAAGGGGCTACACCTTC. This rearrangement joins TRBV7-8 to TRBJ1-2; possibly TRBD1 for D (5 bases). Germline CDR1 and CDR2: SGHVS and FQNEAQ. This CDR3 region has 13 residues. Trimming stripped 1 base from V and 8 bases from J, with 11 bases between.

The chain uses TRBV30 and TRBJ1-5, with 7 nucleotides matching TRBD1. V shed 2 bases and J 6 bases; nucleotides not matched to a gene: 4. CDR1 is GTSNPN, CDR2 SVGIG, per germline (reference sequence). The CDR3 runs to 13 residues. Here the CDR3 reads CAWSPTGTQPQHF. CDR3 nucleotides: TGTGCCTGGAGTCCGACAGGGACTCAGCCCCAGCATTTT. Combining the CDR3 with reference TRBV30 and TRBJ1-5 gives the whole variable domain SQTIHQWPATLVQPVGSPLSLECTVEGTSNPNLYWYRQAAGRGLQLLFYSVGIGQISSEVPQNLSASRPQDRQFILSSKKLLLSDSGFYLCAWSPTGTQPQHFGDGTRLSIL.

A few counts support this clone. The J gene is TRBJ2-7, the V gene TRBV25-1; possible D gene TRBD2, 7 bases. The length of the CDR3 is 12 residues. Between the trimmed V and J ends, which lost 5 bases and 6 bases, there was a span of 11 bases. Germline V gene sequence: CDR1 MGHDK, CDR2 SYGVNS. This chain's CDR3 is CASSPRGGEQYF. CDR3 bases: TGTGCCAGCAGTCCTAGGGGGGGCGAGCAGTACTTC.

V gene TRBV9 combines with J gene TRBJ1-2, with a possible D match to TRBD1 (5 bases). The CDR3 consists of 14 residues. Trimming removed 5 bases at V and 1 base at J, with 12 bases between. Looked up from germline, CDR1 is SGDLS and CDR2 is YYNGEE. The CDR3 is CASRKDGGNYGYTF. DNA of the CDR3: TGTGCCAGCAGGAAAGACGGGGGTAACTATGGCTACACCTTC.

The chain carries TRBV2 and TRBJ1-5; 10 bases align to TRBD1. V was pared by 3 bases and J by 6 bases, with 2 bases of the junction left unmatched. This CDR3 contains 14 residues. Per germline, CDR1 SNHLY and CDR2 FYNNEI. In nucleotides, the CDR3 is TGTGCCAGCAGTGAGAGGGACAGGGGTCAGCCCCAGCATTTT. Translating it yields CASSERDRGQPQHF.